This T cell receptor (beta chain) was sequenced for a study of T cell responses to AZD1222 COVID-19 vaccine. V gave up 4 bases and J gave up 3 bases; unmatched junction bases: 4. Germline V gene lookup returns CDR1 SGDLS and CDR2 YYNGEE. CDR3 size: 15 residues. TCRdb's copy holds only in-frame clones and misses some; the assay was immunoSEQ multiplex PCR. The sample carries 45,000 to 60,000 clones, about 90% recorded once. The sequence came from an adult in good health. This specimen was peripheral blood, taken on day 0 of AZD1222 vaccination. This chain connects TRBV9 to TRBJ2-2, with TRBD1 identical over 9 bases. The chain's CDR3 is CASSLNRGHTGELFF. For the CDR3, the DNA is TGTGCCAGCAGCCTAAACAGGGGGCACACCGGGGAGCTGTTTTTT.